The source of this T cell receptor beta chain is a study of CD8+ T cells in alopecia areata. The wider study: The study gave tofacitinib for 6 to 18 months, then 6 months off drug.

Treatment given: oral pan-JAK inhibitor, 5-10 mg twice daily. Peripheral blood and lesional scalp punch biopsies were taken from alopecia areata patients. The CDR3 is 17 residues long. J gave up 0 bases and V 7 bases, and 12 bases lay outside the gene matches. Germline loops: CDR1 SQVTM, CDR2 ANQGSEA. Note on this clone: Its antigen is as yet unknown.

General study results and limits: Scalp clonality decreased significantly with tofacitinib, and so did expanded CD8+ clones among the top 100. Lesional scalp, notably in alopecia totalis/universalis, had clonality above that of normal scalp.

As the sequencing template, cDNA was produced by extracting RNA and reverse transcribing it. Produced via immunoSEQ multiplex PCR; TCRdb's table is partial and in-frame only. This sample yields under 150,000 clones, of which approximately 55% are seen a single time; roughly 3.5% belongs to the top ten. V and J are TRBV29-1 and TRBJ2-2, with 9 bases lining up with TRBD2. This specimen consisted of CD4+ T cells sorted from blood, obtained at week 24, from a patient treated with tofacitinib. The receptor's source is a human donor with alopecia areata. DNA for the CDR3: TGCAGCGCCTCACCTAGCGGGGTGATCGCGAACACCGGGGAGCTGTTTTTT. Translated: CSASPSGVIANTGELFF.